This T cell receptor beta chain was captured in a study of CD8 T cells in ankylosing spondylitis. This clonotype was seen a few times. Each CDR3 protein gets one entry after TCRdb re-called the 5' RACE reads with MiXCR. The sample consists of 250,000 or so distinct CDR3 sequences, 15% to 20% of them appearing once. Trimming cost V 0 bases and J 0 bases, with 8 bases left between them. Germline lookup yields CDR1 SGHTA and CDR2 FQGNSA. The CDR3 sequence is 16 residues long. Sample: blood, either unsorted or a sorted T cell fraction (not recorded which). The rearrangement joins TRBV7-2 to TRBJ2-2; D gene uncertain. This receptor was obtained from a male donor with ankylosing spondylitis or in good health (not recorded which). Here the CDR3 reads CASSLAGSANTGELFF. As DNA, the CDR3 is TGTGCCAGCAGCTTAGCGGGTTCGGCGAACACCGGGGAGCTGTTTTTT.